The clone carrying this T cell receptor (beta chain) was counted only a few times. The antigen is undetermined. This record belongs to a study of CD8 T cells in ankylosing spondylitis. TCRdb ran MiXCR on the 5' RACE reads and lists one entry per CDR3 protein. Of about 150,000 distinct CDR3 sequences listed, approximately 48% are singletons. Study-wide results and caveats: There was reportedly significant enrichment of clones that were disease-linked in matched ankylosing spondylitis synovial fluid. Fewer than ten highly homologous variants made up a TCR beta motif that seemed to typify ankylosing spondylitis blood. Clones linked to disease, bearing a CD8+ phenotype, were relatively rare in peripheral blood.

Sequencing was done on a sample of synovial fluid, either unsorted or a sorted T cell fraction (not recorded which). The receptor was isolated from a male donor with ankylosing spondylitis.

The CDR3 coding sequence is TGTGCCACCACGTTCGGCAGCCTTTCTGGAAACACCATATATTTT. This gives the protein CATTFGSLSGNTIYF. This chain connects TRBV6-5 to TRBJ1-3; D not certain. V lost 10 bases and J 1 base, leaving 17 bases between the germline ends. This CDR3 is 15 amino acids long. From germline, CDR1 is MNHEY and CDR2 SVGAGI.